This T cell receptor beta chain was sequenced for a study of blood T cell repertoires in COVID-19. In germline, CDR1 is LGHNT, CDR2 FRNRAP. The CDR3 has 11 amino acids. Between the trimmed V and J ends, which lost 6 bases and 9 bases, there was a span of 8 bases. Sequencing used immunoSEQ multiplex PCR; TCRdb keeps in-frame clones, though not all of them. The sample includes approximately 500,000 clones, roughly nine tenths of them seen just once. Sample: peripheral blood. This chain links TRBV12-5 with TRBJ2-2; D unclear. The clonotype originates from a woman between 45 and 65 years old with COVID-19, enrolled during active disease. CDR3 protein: CASGLLRELFF. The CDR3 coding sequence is TGTGCTAGTGGACTGCTTCGGGAGCTGTTTTTT.